A selection of T cell receptor beta chains follows, all from one sample in a study of early T cells in non-severe SARS-CoV-2 infection. One entry per CDR3 protein, called by TCRdb with MiXCR from the 5' RACE reads. The sample holds around 30,000 distinct CDR3 sequences, 5% to 6.5% seen once. Sample: whole blood. Receptors originate from an adult who was a healthcare worker with PCR-confirmed SARS-CoV-2 infection or an uninfected control (not recorded which). CDR3s include the opening cysteine and the closing phenylalanine or tryptophan. A D gene is named only where the DNA matches it firmly. Size values are once, few and many counts, or a class for expanded clones, and some rows have none.

j_gene: TRBJ2-7; d_gene: .; v_gene: TRBV4-3; abundance: many; CDR3aa: CASSLSVTSYEQYF; CDR3nt: TGCGCCAGCAGCCTATCGGTTACCTCCTACGAGCAGTACTTC
j_gene: TRBJ1-1; d_gene: .; v_gene: TRBV18; abundance: many; CDR3aa: CASSPNRNTEAFF; CDR3nt: TGTGCCAGCTCACCTAACCGGAACACTGAAGCTTTCTTT
j_gene: TRBJ2-4; d_gene: TRBD1; v_gene: TRBV28; abundance: few; CDR3aa: CASSSTGTNIQYF; CDR3nt: TGTGCCAGCAGTTCGACAGGGACGAACATTCAGTACTTC
j_gene: TRBJ2-3; d_gene: TRBD1; v_gene: TRBV2; abundance: many; CDR3aa: CASSEGGTGYTVFF; CDR3nt: TGTGCCAGCAGTGAAGGTGGGACAGGATACACTGTCTTCTTT
j_gene: TRBJ2-1; d_gene: .; v_gene: TRBV5-1; abundance: few; CDR3aa: CASSLAREQFF; CDR3nt: TGCGCCAGCAGCTTGGCTAGGGAGCAGTTCTTC
j_gene: TRBJ1-1; d_gene: .; v_gene: TRBV3-1; abundance: .; CDR3aa: CASSLRAPPRYTEVFF; CDR3nt: TGTGCCAGCAGCCTTCGGGCTCCCCCCCGCTACACTGAAGTTTTCTTT
j_gene: TRBJ2-1; d_gene: TRBD1; v_gene: TRBV28; abundance: many; CDR3aa: CASSFYSQDRVHEQFF; CDR3nt: TGTGCCAGCAGTTTCTATAGCCAGGACAGGGTCCATGAGCAGTTCTTC
j_gene: TRBJ2-6; d_gene: .; v_gene: TRBV14; abundance: .; CDR3aa: CASSQDRYSGANVLTF; CDR3nt: TGTGCCAGCAGCCAAGACAGATACTCTGGGGCCAACGTCCTGACTTTC
j_gene: TRBJ2-7; d_gene: .; v_gene: TRBV19; abundance: many; CDR3aa: CASSPSTSSYEQYF; CDR3nt: TGTGCCAGTAGTCCCTCGACAAGCTCCTACGAGCAGTACTTC
j_gene: TRBJ2-3; d_gene: .; v_gene: TRBV6-6; abundance: many; CDR3aa: CASSSPRGNTDTQYF; CDR3nt: TGTGCCAGCAGTTCCCCTCGGGGCAACACAGATACGCAGTATTTT
j_gene: TRBJ1-1; d_gene: .; v_gene: TRBV20-1; abundance: .; CDR3aa: CSAGIWGGTEAFF; CDR3nt: TGCAGTGCTGGAATCTGGGGGGGTACTGAAGCTTTCTTT
j_gene: TRBJ1-2; d_gene: .; v_gene: TRBV10-3; abundance: many; CDR3aa: CAISDTTTADGYTF; CDR3nt: TGTGCCATCAGTGATACCACAACAGCGGATGGCTACACCTTC
j_gene: TRBJ2-3; d_gene: .; v_gene: TRBV5-7; abundance: many; CDR3aa: CASRKGLNTDTQYF; CDR3nt: TGTGCCAGCAGAAAGGGGCTCAACACAGATACGCAGTATTTT
j_gene: TRBJ1-5; d_gene: .; v_gene: TRBV2; abundance: few; CDR3aa: CASSEGERSNQPQHF; CDR3nt: TGTGCCAGCAGTGAAGGCGAAAGGAGCAATCAGCCCCAGCATTTT
j_gene: TRBJ2-5; d_gene: TRBD2; v_gene: TRBV5-1; abundance: .; CDR3aa: CASSLAWLAGGQETQYF; CDR3nt: TGCGCCAGCAGCTTGGCATGGTTAGCGGGGGGCCAAGAGACCCAGTACTTC
j_gene: TRBJ2-1; d_gene: TRBD2; v_gene: TRBV20-1; abundance: many; CDR3aa: CSARHPSLWSGGYNEQFF; CDR3nt: TGCAGTGCTAGACACCCCTCACTCTGGAGCGGGGGTTACAATGAGCAGTTCTTC
j_gene: TRBJ2-1; d_gene: .; v_gene: TRBV5-1; abundance: many; CDR3aa: CASSLGGQNNEQFF; CDR3nt: TGCGCCAGCAGCTTGGGCGGGCAGAACAATGAGCAGTTCTTC
j_gene: TRBJ2-5; d_gene: .; v_gene: TRBV25-1; abundance: few; CDR3aa: CASSEFGPQETQYF; CDR3nt: TGTGCCAGCAGTGAATTTGGCCCACAAGAGACCCAGTACTTC
j_gene: TRBJ2-5; d_gene: TRBD2; v_gene: TRBV10-3; abundance: many; CDR3aa: CATPYGGAKETQYF; CDR3nt: TGTGCCACCCCCTACGGGGGGGCAAAAGAGACCCAGTACTTC
j_gene: TRBJ2-7; d_gene: .; v_gene: TRBV2; abundance: .; CDR3aa: CASSDSPAYEQYF; CDR3nt: TGTGCCAGCAGTGATTCTCCGGCCTACGAGCAGTACTTC
j_gene: TRBJ1-6; d_gene: .; v_gene: TRBV5-1; abundance: medium-sized; CDR3aa: CASSLTGRDSPLHF; CDR3nt: TGCGCCAGCAGCTTAACAGGGAGAGATTCACCCCTCCACTTT
j_gene: TRBJ1-5; d_gene: .; v_gene: TRBV28; abundance: many; CDR3aa: CASSLYAGPLSQPQHF; CDR3nt: TGTGCCAGCAGTTTATACGCAGGGCCCCTCAGTCAGCCCCAGCATTTT
j_gene: TRBJ1-5; d_gene: .; v_gene: TRBV12-3/TRBV12-4; abundance: many; CDR3aa: CASSLGGDQPQHF; CDR3nt: TGTGCCAGCAGTTTGGGAGGGGATCAGCCCCAGCATTTT
j_gene: TRBJ2-5; d_gene: .; v_gene: TRBV5-4; abundance: many; CDR3aa: CASSLPGQETQYF; CDR3nt: TGTGCCAGCAGCTTGCCAGGGCAAGAGACCCAGTACTTC
j_gene: TRBJ1-4; d_gene: .; v_gene: TRBV7-9; abundance: many; CDR3aa: CASSLGGGEKLFF; CDR3nt: TGTGCCAGCAGCTTAGGGGGTGGCGAAAAACTGTTTTTT
j_gene: TRBJ1-3; d_gene: .; v_gene: TRBV18; abundance: many; CDR3aa: CASSPSDSGNTIYF; CDR3nt: TGTGCCAGCTCACCATCAGATTCTGGAAACACCATATATTTT
j_gene: TRBJ1-1; d_gene: TRBD1; v_gene: TRBV29-1; abundance: many; CDR3aa: CSGRTGLNTEAFF; CDR3nt: TGCAGCGGCCGGACAGGGTTGAACACTGAAGCTTTCTTT
j_gene: TRBJ2-5; d_gene: .; v_gene: TRBV4-2; abundance: many; CDR3aa: CASSQVYQGSGQETQYF; CDR3nt: TGTGCCAGCAGCCAAGTATACCAGGGTAGCGGACAAGAGACCCAGTACTTC
j_gene: TRBJ1-1; d_gene: .; v_gene: TRBV28; abundance: many; CDR3aa: CASSPGGRITEAFF; CDR3nt: TGTGCCAGCAGTCCCGGGGGGAGGATTACTGAAGCTTTCTTT
j_gene: TRBJ2-5; d_gene: TRBD2; v_gene: TRBV6-6; abundance: many; CDR3aa: CASSYDAGGLETQYF; CDR3nt: TGTGCCAGCAGTTACGATGCGGGGGGGCTGGAGACCCAGTACTTC
j_gene: TRBJ1-5; d_gene: .; v_gene: TRBV29-1; abundance: many; CDR3aa: CSVEGTGKGQPQHF; CDR3nt: TGCAGCGTTGAAGGAACAGGGAAAGGTCAGCCCCAGCATTTT
j_gene: TRBJ1-4; d_gene: TRBD1; v_gene: TRBV2; abundance: .; CDR3aa: CASRPGQANEKLFF; CDR3nt: TGTGCCAGCAGACCGGGACAGGCTAATGAAAAACTGTTTTTT
j_gene: TRBJ1-1; d_gene: .; v_gene: TRBV7-9; abundance: many; CDR3aa: CASSLSGGVNTEAFF; CDR3nt: TGTGCCAGCAGCTTATCAGGAGGAGTGAACACTGAAGCTTTCTTT
j_gene: TRBJ1-1; d_gene: .; v_gene: TRBV5-4; abundance: many; CDR3aa: CASSLSGQNTEAFF; CDR3nt: TGTGCCAGCAGCTTGTCTGGACAGAACACTGAAGCTTTCTTT
j_gene: TRBJ1-5; d_gene: TRBD1; v_gene: TRBV6-2/TRBV6-3; abundance: many; CDR3aa: CASSYGLSGGGQPQHF; CDR3nt: TGTGCCAGCAGTTACGGTCTTTCAGGGGGCGGTCAGCCCCAGCATTTT
j_gene: TRBJ1-2; d_gene: .; v_gene: TRBV6-2/TRBV6-3; abundance: many; CDR3aa: CASRPGPGNGYTF; CDR3nt: TGTGCCAGCAGACCCGGCCCCGGCAATGGCTACACCTTC
j_gene: TRBJ2-7; d_gene: .; v_gene: TRBV29-1; abundance: many; CDR3aa: CSGYSTNSYEQYF; CDR3nt: TGCAGCGGCTACAGTACCAACTCCTACGAGCAGTACTTC
j_gene: TRBJ2-7; d_gene: .; v_gene: TRBV9; abundance: many; CDR3aa: CASSVDQGVGYEQYF; CDR3nt: TGTGCCAGCAGCGTAGACCAGGGAGTAGGCTACGAGCAGTACTTC
j_gene: TRBJ1-1; d_gene: .; v_gene: TRBV7-9; abundance: many; CDR3aa: CASSLGGPEAFF; CDR3nt: TGTGCCAGCAGCTTAGGGGGCCCTGAAGCTTTCTTT
j_gene: TRBJ1-2; d_gene: .; v_gene: TRBV9; abundance: .; CDR3aa: CASSVDPGANYGYTF; CDR3nt: TGTGCCAGCAGCGTAGACCCTGGGGCAAACTATGGCTACACCTTC
j_gene: TRBJ2-1; d_gene: .; v_gene: TRBV7-2; abundance: many; CDR3aa: CASSLSGNEQFF; CDR3nt: TGTGCCAGCAGCTTGTCGGGTAATGAGCAGTTCTTC
j_gene: TRBJ2-5; d_gene: .; v_gene: TRBV5-1; abundance: many; CDR3aa: CASSLVLGVETQYF; CDR3nt: TGCGCCAGCAGCTTGGTTCTGGGGGTAGAGACCCAGTACTTC
j_gene: TRBJ1-2; d_gene: .; v_gene: TRBV4-3; abundance: many; CDR3aa: CASSQVYDSNYGYTF; CDR3nt: TGCGCCAGCAGCCAAGTTTACGACAGCAACTATGGCTACACCTTC
j_gene: TRBJ2-7; d_gene: TRBD2; v_gene: TRBV5-5; abundance: .; CDR3aa: CASSFTGREEYF; CDR3nt: TGTGCCAGCAGCTTCACAGGGCGGGAGGAGTACTTC
j_gene: TRBJ2-1; d_gene: TRBD2; v_gene: TRBV20-1; abundance: many; CDR3aa: CSLEAGRYYNEQFF; CDR3nt: TGCAGTCTAGAAGCGGGGCGCTACTACAATGAGCAGTTCTTC
j_gene: TRBJ2-1; d_gene: .; v_gene: TRBV12-5; abundance: few; CDR3aa: CASGLVTGGPGNEQFF; CDR3nt: TGTGCTAGTGGTTTGGTGACGGGGGGCCCCGGGAATGAGCAGTTCTTC
j_gene: TRBJ2-7; d_gene: TRBD1; v_gene: TRBV28; abundance: many; CDR3aa: CASRAETGAREQYF; CDR3nt: TGTGCCAGCAGGGCCGAGACAGGGGCCCGCGAGCAGTACTTC
j_gene: TRBJ2-5; d_gene: .; v_gene: TRBV29-1; abundance: many; CDR3aa: CSSNRDIQETQYF; CDR3nt: TGCAGCTCCAATCGGGACATCCAAGAGACCCAGTACTTC